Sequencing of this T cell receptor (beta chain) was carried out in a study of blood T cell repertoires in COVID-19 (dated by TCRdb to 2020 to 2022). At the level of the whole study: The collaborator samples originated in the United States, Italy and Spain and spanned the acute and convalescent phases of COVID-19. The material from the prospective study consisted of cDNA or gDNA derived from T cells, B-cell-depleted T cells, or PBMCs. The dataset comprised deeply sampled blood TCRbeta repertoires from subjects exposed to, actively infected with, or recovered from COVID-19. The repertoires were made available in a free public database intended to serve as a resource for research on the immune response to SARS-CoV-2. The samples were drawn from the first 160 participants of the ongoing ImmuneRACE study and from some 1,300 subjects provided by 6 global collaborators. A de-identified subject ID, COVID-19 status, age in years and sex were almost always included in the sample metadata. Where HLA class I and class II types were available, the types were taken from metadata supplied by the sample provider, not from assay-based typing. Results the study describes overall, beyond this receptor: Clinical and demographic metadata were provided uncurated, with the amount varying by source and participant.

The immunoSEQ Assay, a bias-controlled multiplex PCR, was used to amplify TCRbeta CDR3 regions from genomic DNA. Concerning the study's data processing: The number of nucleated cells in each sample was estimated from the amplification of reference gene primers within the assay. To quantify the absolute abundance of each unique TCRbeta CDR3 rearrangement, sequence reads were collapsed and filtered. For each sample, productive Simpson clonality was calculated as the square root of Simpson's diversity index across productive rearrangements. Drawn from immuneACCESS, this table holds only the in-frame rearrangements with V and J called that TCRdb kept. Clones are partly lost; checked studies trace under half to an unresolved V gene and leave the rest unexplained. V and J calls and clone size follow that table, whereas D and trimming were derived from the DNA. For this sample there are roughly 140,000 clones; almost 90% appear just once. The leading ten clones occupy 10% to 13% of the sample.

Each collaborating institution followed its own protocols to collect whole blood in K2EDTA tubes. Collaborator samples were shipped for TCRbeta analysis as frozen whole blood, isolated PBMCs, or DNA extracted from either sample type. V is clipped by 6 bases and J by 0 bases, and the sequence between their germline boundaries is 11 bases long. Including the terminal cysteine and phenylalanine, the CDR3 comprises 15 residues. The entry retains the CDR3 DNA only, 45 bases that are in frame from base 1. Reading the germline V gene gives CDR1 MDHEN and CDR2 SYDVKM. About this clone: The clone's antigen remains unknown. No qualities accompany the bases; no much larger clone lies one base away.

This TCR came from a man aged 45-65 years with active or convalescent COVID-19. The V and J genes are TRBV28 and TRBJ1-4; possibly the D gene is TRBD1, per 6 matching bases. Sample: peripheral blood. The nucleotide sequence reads TGTGCCAGCAGGGGGAACAGGGCAACTAATGAAAAACTGTTTTTT. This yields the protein CASRGNRATNEKLFF. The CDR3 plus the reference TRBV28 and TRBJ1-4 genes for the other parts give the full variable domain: DVKVTQSSRYLVKRTGEKVFLECVQDMDHENMFWYRQDPGLGLRLIYFSYDVKMKEKGDIPEGYSVSREKKERFSLILESASTNQTSMYLCASRGNRATNEKLFFGSGTQLSVL.